This T cell receptor (beta chain) originates from a study of cytomegalovirus exposure and HLA in healthy donors. In the PCR, 60 Vbeta and 13 Jbeta primers were used. TCRdb's copy holds only in-frame clones and misses some; the assay was immunoSEQ multiplex PCR. The data contain around 140,000 clones, 70% to 80% of them singletons. The CDR3 has 15 residues. Germline values: CDR1 LNHDA, CDR2 SQIVND (reference sequence). After removal of 7 bases from V and 4 bases from J, the junction contained 10 bases not matched to a gene. This receptor was identified in a female donor in good health and CMV-seronegative. Material: PBMCs. The V gene is TRBV19, the J gene TRBJ1-2; 9 bases fit TRBD1. CDR3 sequence: CASMGEQGAIYGYTF. The CDR3 nucleotides read TGTGCCAGTATGGGCGAACAGGGGGCTATCTATGGCTACACCTTC.